This T cell receptor (beta chain) was sequenced during a study of T cells expressing NK-cell markers. Study details: Seven sequenced donors out of eight were HCMV-seropositive, one seronegative.

UMIs accompanied the 5'RACE template switching by which TCR beta cDNA was made. For each CDR3 protein, TCRdb gives one entry from its re-call of the 5' RACE reads, without DNA. This sample contains 500,000 to 700,000 distinct CDR3 sequences. The CDR3 totals 14 residues. CDR1 and CDR2 (germline): SGHRS, YFSETQ. The source material was blood T cells: a sorted CD56 or NKG2C T cell subset, CD4+ or CD8+ T cells, or bulk PBMC T cells (not recorded which). The chain uses TRBV5-1 and TRBJ2-7; without DNA, the TCRdb call of TRBD2 cannot be checked. The TCR sequence derives from a man aged 18 to 30 in good health. CDR3 amino acids: CASKGLAGGDEQYF.